This entry describes one T cell receptor beta chain. Profiled with immunoSEQ multiplex PCR; TCRdb holds only in-frame clones, not every one. The sample contains 140,000 to 150,000 clones, over 80% of which appear only once. These data belong to a study of cytomegalovirus exposure and HLA in healthy donors. The ends lost 3 bases at V and 5 bases at J; junction bases unmatched: 0. CDR1 SEHNR and CDR2 FQNEAQ come from the germline V gene (reference sequence). There are 14 residues in the CDR3. Material for sequencing was PBMCs. The rearrangement joins TRBV7-9 to TRBJ1-6, with 8 bases fitting TRBD1. The TCR originated in a young man in good health and CMV-seropositive. The CDR3, as DNA: TGTGCCAGCAGCTTGACAGGGGATAATTCACCCCTCCACTTT. The encoded protein is CASSLTGDNSPLHF.